This is a list of T cell receptor beta chains from one sample in a study of T cell responses to AZD1222 COVID-19 vaccine. Sequenced by immunoSEQ multiplex PCR; TCRdb stores in-frame clones only, minus some. Of fewer than 120,000 clones listed, around 92% were seen once; the top ten hold over 6.5%. Sequencing was performed on peripheral blood, taken on day 0 of AZD1222 vaccination. Source of these receptors: an adult in good health. CDR3s include the opening cysteine and the closing phenylalanine or tryptophan. A D gene is named only where the DNA matches it firmly.

V: TRBV5-1; J: TRBJ2-5; D: NA; DNA: TGCGCCAGCGGGGCGGGACACCAAACCTTGGAGACCCAGTACTTC; CDR3: CASGAGHQTLETQYF
V: TRBV4-1; J: TRBJ1-1; D: NA; DNA: TGCGCCAGCAGCCAAGATGGAGCAGGGGATAGGAACACTGAAGCTTTCTTT; CDR3: CASSQDGAGDRNTEAFF
V: TRBV5-4; J: TRBJ1-3; D: NA; DNA: TGTGCCAGCAGCTTGGGCGGGACGTCTGGAAACACCATATATTTT; CDR3: CASSLGGTSGNTIYF
V: TRBV19; J: TRBJ2-2; D: NA; DNA: TGTGCCAGTAGTATAGATCTACAGGTGAACACCGGGGAGCTGTTTTTT; CDR3: CASSIDLQVNTGELFF
V: TRBV5-1; J: TRBJ1-3; D: TRBD1; DNA: TGCGCCAGCAGCTTTGGACAGGCCGAAAACACCATATATTTT; CDR3: CASSFGQAENTIYF
V: TRBV5-4; J: TRBJ1-1; D: TRBD1; DNA: TGTGCCAGCAGTTCTGGGACAGGGAGGAACACTGAAGCTTTCTTT; CDR3: CASSSGTGRNTEAFF
V: TRBV4-1; J: TRBJ2-6; D: NA; DNA: TGCGCCAGCAGCCAATTGTTAGTTGGCGGGGCCAACGTCCTGACTTTC; CDR3: CASSQLLVGGANVLTF
V: TRBV20-1; J: TRBJ2-7; D: NA; DNA: TGCAGTGCTCCCGGGGTAAACGAGCAGTACTTC; CDR3: CSAPGVNEQYF
V: TRBV27; J: TRBJ1-4; D: TRBD1; DNA: TGTGCCAGCAGTTTATACCGGGACAGGCATGAAAAACTGTTTTTT; CDR3: CASSLYRDRHEKLFF
V: TRBV24-1; J: TRBJ2-5; D: NA; DNA: TGTGCCACCAGTGATTCAAGACAGCCGTACCAAGAGACCCAGTACTTC; CDR3: CATSDSRQPYQETQYF
V: TRBV9; J: TRBJ1-5; D: NA; DNA: TGTGCCAGCAGCCCAGGGCCTGGCAATCAGCCCCAGCATTTT; CDR3: CASSPGPGNQPQHF
V: TRBV11-3; J: TRBJ1-3; D: NA; DNA: TGTGCCAGCAGCTTAGGGACGGGCAGCTCTGGAAACACCATATATTTT; CDR3: CASSLGTGSSGNTIYF
V: TRBV9; J: TRBJ1-5; D: NA; DNA: TGTGCCAGCAGCGTAGGGCACGATTTTAATCAGCCCCAGCATTTT; CDR3: CASSVGHDFNQPQHF
V: TRBV19; J: TRBJ1-1; D: NA; DNA: TGTGCCAGTAGTATAGATCTGACGATTGAAGCTTTCTTT; CDR3: CASSIDLTIEAFF
V: TRBV30; J: TRBJ1-2; D: NA; DNA: TGTGCCTGGCGTCGACGGACTAACTATGGCTACACCTTC; CDR3: CAWRRRTNYGYTF
V: TRBV6-5; J: TRBJ2-7; D: NA; DNA: TGTGCCAGCACGCCCCCTGGCACCTACGAGCAGTACTTC; CDR3: CASTPPGTYEQYF